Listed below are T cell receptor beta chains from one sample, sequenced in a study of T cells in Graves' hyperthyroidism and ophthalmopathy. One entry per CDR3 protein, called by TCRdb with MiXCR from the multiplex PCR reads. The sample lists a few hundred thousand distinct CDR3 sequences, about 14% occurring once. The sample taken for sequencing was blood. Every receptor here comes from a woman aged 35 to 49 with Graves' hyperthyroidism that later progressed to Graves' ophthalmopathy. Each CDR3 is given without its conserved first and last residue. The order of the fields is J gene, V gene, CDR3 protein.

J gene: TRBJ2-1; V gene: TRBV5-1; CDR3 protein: ASSPIRRERWVSSYNEQF
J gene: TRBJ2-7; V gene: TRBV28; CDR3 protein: ASWSGQGAGEQY
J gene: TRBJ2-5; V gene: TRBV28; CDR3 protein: ASSFLGGAGTRETQY
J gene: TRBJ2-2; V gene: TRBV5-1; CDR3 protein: ASTIDTGELF
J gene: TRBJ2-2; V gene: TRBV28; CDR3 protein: ASSPPYARGELF
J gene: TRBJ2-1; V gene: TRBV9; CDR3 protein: ASSVVTGSYNEQF
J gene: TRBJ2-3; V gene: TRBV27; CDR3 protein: ASSLLGLAGTDTQY
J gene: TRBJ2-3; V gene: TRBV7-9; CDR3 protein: ASSSLWVTGGVSTDTQY
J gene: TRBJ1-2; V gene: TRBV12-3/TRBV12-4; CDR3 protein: ASSLDGFGGYT
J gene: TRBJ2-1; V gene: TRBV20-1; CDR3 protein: SARGPMAAGRNEQF
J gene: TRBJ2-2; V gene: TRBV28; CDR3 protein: ASSLAVTGELF
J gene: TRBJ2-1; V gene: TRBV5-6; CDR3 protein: ASSLELARVNEQF
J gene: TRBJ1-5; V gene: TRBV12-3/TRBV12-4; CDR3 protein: ASSPPPGEGQPQH
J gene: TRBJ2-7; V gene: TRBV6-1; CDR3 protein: ATLVGPPKYEQY
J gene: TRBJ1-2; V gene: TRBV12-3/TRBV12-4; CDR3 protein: ASSLSEGAGGYT
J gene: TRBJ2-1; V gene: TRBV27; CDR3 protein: ASSSTGPEGEQF
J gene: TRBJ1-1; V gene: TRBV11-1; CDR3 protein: ASSPTGTGGSEAF
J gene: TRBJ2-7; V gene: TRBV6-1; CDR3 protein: ASRSYGPGVFSLYEQY
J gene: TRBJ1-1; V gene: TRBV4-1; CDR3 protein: ASSHPGVNTEAF